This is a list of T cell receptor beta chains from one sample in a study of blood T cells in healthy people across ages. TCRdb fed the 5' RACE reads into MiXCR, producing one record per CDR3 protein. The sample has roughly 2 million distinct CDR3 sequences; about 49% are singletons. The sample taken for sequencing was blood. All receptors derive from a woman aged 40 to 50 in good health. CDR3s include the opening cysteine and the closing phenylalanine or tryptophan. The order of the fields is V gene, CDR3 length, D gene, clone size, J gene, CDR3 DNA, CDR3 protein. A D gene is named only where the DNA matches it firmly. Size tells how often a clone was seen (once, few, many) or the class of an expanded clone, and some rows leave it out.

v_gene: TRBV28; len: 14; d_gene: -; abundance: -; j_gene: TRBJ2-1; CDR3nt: TGTGCCAGCTGCTCTATGGGTTCCTACAATGAGCAGTTCTTC; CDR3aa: CASCSMGSYNEQFF
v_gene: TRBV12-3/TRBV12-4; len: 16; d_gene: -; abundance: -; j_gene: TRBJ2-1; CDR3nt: TGTGCCAGCAGGAGTCAGGCAGGGGAGGCCTACAATGAGCAGTTCTTC; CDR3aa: CASRSQAGEAYNEQFF
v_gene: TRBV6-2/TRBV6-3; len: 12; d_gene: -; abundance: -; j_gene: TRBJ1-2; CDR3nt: TGTGCCAGCAGCCAAGGACCTCATGGCTACACCTTC; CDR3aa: CASSQGPHGYTF
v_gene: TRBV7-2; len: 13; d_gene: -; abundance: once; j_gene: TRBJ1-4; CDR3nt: TGTGCCAGCAGCACAGGCAGCCCTGAAAAACTGTTTTTT; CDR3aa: CASSTGSPEKLFF
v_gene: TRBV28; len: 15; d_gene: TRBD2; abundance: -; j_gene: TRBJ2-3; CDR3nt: TGTGCCAGCAGCCCAACTAGCGGGGGATCCGTTACGCAGTATTTT; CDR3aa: CASSPTSGGSVTQYF
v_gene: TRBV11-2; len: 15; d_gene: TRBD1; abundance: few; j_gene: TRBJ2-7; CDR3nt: TGTGCCAGCAGCTTAGTCGGACAGGGTCGGTACGAGCAGTACTTC; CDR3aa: CASSLVGQGRYEQYF
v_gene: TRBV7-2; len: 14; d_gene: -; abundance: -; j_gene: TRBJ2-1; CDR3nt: TGTGCCAGCAGCTTAGGTGGGAGATTAGATGAGCAGTTCTTC; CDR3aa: CASSLGGRLDEQFF
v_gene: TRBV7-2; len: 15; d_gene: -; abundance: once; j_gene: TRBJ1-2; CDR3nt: TGTGCCAGCACCCTACCCCAGGGGAGTATCCATGGCTACACCTTC; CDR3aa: CASTLPQGSIHGYTF
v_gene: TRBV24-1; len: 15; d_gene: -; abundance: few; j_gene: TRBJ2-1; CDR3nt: TGTGCCACCAGTGATCCCGGACAGCGAAGGAATGAGCAGTTCTTC; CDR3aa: CATSDPGQRRNEQFF
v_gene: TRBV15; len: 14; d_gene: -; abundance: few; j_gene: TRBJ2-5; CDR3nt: TGTGCCACCAGTCTCTCGGGGAGGCGGGAGACCCAGTACTTC; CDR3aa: CATSLSGRRETQYF
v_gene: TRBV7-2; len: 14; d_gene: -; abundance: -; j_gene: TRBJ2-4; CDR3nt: TGTGCCAGCAGCTACACGGGGGCCCCAAACATTCAGTACTTC; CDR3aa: CASSYTGAPNIQYF
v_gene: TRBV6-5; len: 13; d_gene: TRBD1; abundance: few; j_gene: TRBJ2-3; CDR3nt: TGTGCCAGCCTCGGGACAGCACTAGATACGCAGTATTTT; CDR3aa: CASLGTALDTQYF
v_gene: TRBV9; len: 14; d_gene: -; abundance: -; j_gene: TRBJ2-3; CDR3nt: TGTGCCAGCAGCCCGGGACCTGTCCCAGATACGCAGTATTTT; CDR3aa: CASSPGPVPDTQYF
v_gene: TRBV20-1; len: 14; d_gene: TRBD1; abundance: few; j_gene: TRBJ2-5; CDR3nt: TGCAGTGCTAGTATCCCGGACAGGGTCAATGAGCAGTACTTC; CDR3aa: CSASIPDRVNEQYF
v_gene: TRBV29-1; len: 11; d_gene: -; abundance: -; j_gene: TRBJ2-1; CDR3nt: TGCAGCGTTCGACCGTACAATGAGCAGTTCTTC; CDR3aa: CSVRPYNEQFF
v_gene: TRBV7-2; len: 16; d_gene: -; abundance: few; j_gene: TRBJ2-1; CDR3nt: TGTGCCAGCAGCGCGACTGGGCCTGTGGGGGGTAATGAGCAGTTCTTC; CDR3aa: CASSATGPVGGNEQFF
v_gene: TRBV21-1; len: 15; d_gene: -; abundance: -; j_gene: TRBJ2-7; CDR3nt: TGTGCCAGCAGCAAATCGAGAACGGAGAGCTACGAGCAGTACTTC; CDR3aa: CASSKSRTESYEQYF
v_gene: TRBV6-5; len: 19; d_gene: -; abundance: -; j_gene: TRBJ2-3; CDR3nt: TGTGCCAGCAGTTACTCTTTGGGGGGCGGGGGCACTAGCACAGATACGCAGTATTTT; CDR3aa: CASSYSLGGGGTSTDTQYF
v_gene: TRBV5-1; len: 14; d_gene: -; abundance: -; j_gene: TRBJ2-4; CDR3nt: TGCGCCAGCAGCTTAAGGACAGCCAAAAACATTCAGTACTTC; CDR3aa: CASSLRTAKNIQYF
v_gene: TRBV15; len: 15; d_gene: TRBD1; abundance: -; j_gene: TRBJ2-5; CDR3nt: TGTGCCACCAGCAGCGCTGACAGGGGGTACAATGAGCAGTACTTC; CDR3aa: CATSSADRGYNEQYF
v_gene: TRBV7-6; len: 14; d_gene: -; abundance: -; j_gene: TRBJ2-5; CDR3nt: TGTGCCAGCAGCCCCAGTTTGAACCAAGAGACCCAGTACTTC; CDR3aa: CASSPSLNQETQYF
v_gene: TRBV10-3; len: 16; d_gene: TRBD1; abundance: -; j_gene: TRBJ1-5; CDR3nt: TGTGCCATCAGTGAGGGGACAGGGGATAGCAATCAGCTCCGGCATTTT; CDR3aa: CAISEGTGDSNQLRHF
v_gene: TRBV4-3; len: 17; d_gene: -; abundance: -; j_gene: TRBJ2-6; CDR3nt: TGCGCCAGCAGCCCTGGGGGCCTCTACTCTGGGGCCAACGTCCTGACTTTC; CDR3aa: CASSPGGLYSGANVLTF
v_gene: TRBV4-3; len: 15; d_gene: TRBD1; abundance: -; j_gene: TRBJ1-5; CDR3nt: TGCGCCAGCAGCCAAGATACAGGGGGCAATCAGCCCCAGCATTTT; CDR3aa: CASSQDTGGNQPQHF
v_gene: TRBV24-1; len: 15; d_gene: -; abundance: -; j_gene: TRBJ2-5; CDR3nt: TGTGCCACCAGTGATTTACAGGGTTCTAAAGAGACCCAGTACTTC; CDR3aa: CATSDLQGSKETQYF
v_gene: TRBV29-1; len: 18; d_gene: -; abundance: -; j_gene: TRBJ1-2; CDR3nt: TGCAGCGTTGACGGCGCCCGGGAATCTAACGAGTCCTTTTATGGCTACACCTTC; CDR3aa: CSVDGARESNESFYGYTF
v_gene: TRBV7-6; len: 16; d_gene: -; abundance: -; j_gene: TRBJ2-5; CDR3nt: TGTGCCAGCAGCTTAGCCAAGGTCCGACGAAGAGAGACCCAGTACTTC; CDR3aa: CASSLAKVRRRETQYF
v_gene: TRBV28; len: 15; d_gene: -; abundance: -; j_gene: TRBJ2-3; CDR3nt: TGTGCCAGCAGTCAACCGTCGGGGATCACAGATACGCAGTATTTT; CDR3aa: CASSQPSGITDTQYF
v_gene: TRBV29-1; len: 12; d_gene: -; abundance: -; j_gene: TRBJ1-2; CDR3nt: TGCAGCGTTGATTCAGGTTTTCATGGCTACACCTTC; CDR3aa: CSVDSGFHGYTF
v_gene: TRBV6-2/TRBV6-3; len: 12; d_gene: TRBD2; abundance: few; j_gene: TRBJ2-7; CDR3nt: TGTGCCAGCGTAGCGGGGTCCGACGAGCAGTACTTC; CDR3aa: CASVAGSDEQYF
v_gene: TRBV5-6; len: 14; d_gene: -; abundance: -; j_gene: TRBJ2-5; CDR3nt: TGTGCCAGCAGCTTGGGTCTCCTTACAGAGACCCAGTACTTC; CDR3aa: CASSLGLLTETQYF
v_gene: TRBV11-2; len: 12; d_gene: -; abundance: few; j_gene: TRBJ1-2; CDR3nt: TGTGCCAGCAGTTTAAGGGGCCGGGGCTACACCTTC; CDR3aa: CASSLRGRGYTF
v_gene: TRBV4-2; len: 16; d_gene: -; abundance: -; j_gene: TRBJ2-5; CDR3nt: TGTGCCAGCAGCCATCCCCAAGGGGGTATCCAAGAGACCCAGTACTTC; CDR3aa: CASSHPQGGIQETQYF
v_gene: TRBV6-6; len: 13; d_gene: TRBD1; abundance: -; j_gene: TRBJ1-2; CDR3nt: TGTGCCGTTCTGGAGGGGGCGATCTATGGCTACACCTTC; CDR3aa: CAVLEGAIYGYTF
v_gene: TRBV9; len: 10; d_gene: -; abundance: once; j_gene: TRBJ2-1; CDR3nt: TGTGCCAGCTCCGACTCCGAGCAGTTCTTC; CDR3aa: CASSDSEQFF
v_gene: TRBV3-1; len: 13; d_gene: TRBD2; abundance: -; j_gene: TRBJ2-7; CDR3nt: TGTGCCAGCGCGGGACTAGAATCCTACGAGCAGTACTTC; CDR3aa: CASAGLESYEQYF
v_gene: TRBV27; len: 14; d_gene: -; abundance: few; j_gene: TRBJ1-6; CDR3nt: TGTGCCAGCAGCCTAACGGAGTCCCACTCACCCCTCCACTTT; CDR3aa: CASSLTESHSPLHF
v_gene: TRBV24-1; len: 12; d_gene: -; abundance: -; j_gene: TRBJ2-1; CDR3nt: TGTGCCACCAGTGATGAAGACGTTGAGCAGTTCTTC; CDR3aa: CATSDEDVEQFF
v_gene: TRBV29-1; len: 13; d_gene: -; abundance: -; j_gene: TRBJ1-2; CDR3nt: TGCAGCGCCGAGGGTGGGGGCGTCAATGGCTACACCTTC; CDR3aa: CSAEGGGVNGYTF
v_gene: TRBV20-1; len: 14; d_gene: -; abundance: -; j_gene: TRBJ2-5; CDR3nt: TGCAGTGCTAGAGACTGGACCGACCAAGAGACCCAGTACTTC; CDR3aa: CSARDWTDQETQYF
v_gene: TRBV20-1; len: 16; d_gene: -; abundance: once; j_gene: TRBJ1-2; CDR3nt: TGCAGTGCTAGAGACGCGGGGGTACCTTCAAACTATGGCTACACCTTC; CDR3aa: CSARDAGVPSNYGYTF
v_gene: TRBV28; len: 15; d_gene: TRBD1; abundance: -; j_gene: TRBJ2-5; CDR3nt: TGTGCCAGCAGCATCAGAAGGGGGCGGCTAGAGACCCAGTACTTC; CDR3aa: CASSIRRGRLETQYF
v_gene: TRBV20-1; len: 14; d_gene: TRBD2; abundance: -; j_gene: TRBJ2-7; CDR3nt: TGCAGTGCTAACCTAGCGGGGGGTTCCTACGAGCAGTACTTC; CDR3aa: CSANLAGGSYEQYF
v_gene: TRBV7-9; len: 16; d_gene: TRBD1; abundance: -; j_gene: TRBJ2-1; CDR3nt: TGTGCCAGCAGCTCGTTCGGGACAGGGGGGTACGATGAGCAGTTCTTC; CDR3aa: CASSSFGTGGYDEQFF
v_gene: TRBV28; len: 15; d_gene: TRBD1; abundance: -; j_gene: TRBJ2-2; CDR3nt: TGTGCCAGCAGTACACCGGGACAGGCGGCCGGGGAGCTGTTTTTT; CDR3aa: CASSTPGQAAGELFF
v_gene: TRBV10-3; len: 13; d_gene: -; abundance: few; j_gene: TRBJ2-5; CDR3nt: TGTGCCATCAGTGCCCCACCTGCGGAGACCCAGTACTTC; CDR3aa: CAISAPPAETQYF
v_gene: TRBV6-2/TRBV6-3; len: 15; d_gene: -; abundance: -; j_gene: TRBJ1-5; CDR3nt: TGTGCCAGCAGTTACTCGAGTCCGGAGGGACAGCCCCAGCATTTT; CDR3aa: CASSYSSPEGQPQHF
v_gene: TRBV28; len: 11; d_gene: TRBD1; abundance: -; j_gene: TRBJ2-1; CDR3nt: TGTGCCAGCACCCGACAGGGTTTAAAGTTCTTC; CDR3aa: CASTRQGLKFF
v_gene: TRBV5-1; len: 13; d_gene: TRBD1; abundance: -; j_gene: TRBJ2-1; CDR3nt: TGCGCCAGCAGCGCGACAGGGATCAATGAGCAGTTCTTC; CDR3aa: CASSATGINEQFF
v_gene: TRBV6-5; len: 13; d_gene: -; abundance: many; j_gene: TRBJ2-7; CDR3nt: TGTGCCAGCAGTACCTCCGAGGGCTACGAGCAGTACTTC; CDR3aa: CASSTSEGYEQYF
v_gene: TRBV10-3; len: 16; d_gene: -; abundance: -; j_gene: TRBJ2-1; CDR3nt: TGTGCCATCAGTGAGTACAGCAGAAGCTCCTACAATGAGCAGTTCTTC; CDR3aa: CAISEYSRSSYNEQFF
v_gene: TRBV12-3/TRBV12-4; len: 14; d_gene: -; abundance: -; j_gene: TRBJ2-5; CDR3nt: TGTGCCAGCAGTTCCCCGGAGTTACAAGAGACCCAGTACTTC; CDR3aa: CASSSPELQETQYF
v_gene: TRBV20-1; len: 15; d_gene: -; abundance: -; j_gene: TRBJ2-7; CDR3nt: TGCAGTGCCCCTTCCGACCATAGCTCCTACAATGAGCAGTACTTC; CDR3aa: CSAPSDHSSYNEQYF
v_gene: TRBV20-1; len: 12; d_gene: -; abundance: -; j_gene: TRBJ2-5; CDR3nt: TGCAGTGCTAGACACATGACAGGTTCCCAGTACTTC; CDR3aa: CSARHMTGSQYF
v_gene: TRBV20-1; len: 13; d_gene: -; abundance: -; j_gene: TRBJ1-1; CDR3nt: TGCAGTGCTAGCCGGGACCCCAGCACTGAAGCTTTCTTT; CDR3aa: CSASRDPSTEAFF